The 27 T cell receptor beta chains listed next were all sequenced from one sample in a study of T cells in Graves' hyperthyroidism and ophthalmopathy. Amplified TCR beta CDR3 regions derived from RNA transcripts. HTBI primers were the set used in a first-round RT-PCR of the TCR CDR3. One entry per CDR3 protein, called by TCRdb with MiXCR from the multiplex PCR reads. The sample shows under 400,000 distinct CDR3 sequences, about 18% of them seen only once. Material: blood. These receptors all come from a woman aged 50 to 65 with Graves' hyperthyroidism.

This clonotype occurred many times. The genes are TRBV27 and TRBJ2-1, with D hard to call. Germline-derived CDR1 and CDR2 are MNHEY and SMNVEV (reference sequence). Trimming took off 4 bases at V and 2 bases at J, with 15 bases between the two ends. The CDR3 runs to 16 residues. CDR3 in DNA: TGTGCCAGCAGTTCCCCTGTGCGCACCCCCTACAATGAGCAGTTCTTC. It codes for CASSSPVRTPYNEQFF.

The chain is built from TRBV11-1 and TRBJ1-1; the match to TRBD1 covers 7 bases. In germline, CDR1 is SGHAT, CDR2 FQDESV (reference sequence). This CDR3 comprises 13 residues. After removal of 7 bases from V and 0 bases from J, the junction contained 2 bases not matched to a gene. In DNA form, the CDR3 reads TGTGCCAGCACCGACAGGGTGAACACTGAAGCTTTCTTT. Translation: CASTDRVNTEAFF.

V gene TRBV5-1 combines with J gene TRBJ1-1, with TRBD1 as a possible D gene (5 bases). With 2 bases removed from V and 5 bases from J, the gap between germline ends came to 13 bases. The germline V gene has CDR1 SGHRS and CDR2 YFSETQ. CDR3 size: 14 residues. The CDR3 sequence: CASSFTGGSTEAFF. The CDR3 nucleotides are TGCGCCAGCAGCTTCACCGGGGGTTCGACTGAAGCTTTCTTT.

This clonotype was seen more than once but under ten times. The chain uses TRBV19 and TRBJ1-2, with 10 bases that match TRBD1. Germline V gene data show CDR1 as LNHDA and CDR2 as SQIVND (reference sequence). The V gene end was trimmed by 6 bases and the J gene end by 2 bases; junction bases not matched to a gene: 9. This CDR3 is 16 amino acids long. The CDR3 nucleotides are TGTGCCAGTAGCACGGACAGGGGGAAGAAGAACTATGGCTACACCTTC. It is translated as CASSTDRGKKNYGYTF.

This clonotype was recorded many times. DNA for the CDR3: TGTGCCAGCAGCCCTACCATGCGGTTCCCTGAAGCTTTCTTT. Translated, it gives CASSPTMRFPEAFF. The chain uses TRBV3-1 and TRBJ1-1; D is undetermined. CDR3 length equals 14 residues. Trimming cost V 4 bases and J 6 bases, with 15 bases left between them. Looked up from germline, CDR1 is LGHDT and CDR2 is YNNKEL (reference sequence).

This clonotype has a count of ten or more. The chain carries TRBV20-1 and TRBJ2-7, with D possibly matching TRBD1 (7 bases). Germline values: CDR1 DFQATT, CDR2 SNEGSKA (reference sequence). The CDR3 totals 11 residues. V shed 4 bases and J shed 6 bases, with 10 bases lying between them. The CDR3 sequence: CSATRGAEQYF. CDR3 DNA: TGCAGTGCTACCAGGGGGGCCGAGCAGTACTTC.

This clonotype has a count of ten or more. V gene TRBV5-1 combines with J gene TRBJ2-2; 7 bases are a match to TRBD2. CDR3 length: 16 amino acids. Germline assignment: CDR1 SGHRS and CDR2 YFSETQ. V shed 1 base, J shed 4 bases, and the junction held 7 bases outside the gene matches. Here the CDR3 DNA reads TGCGCCAGCAGCTTGCTCAGCGGGGATAGCACCGGGGAGCTGTTTTTT. Translated, it gives CASSLLSGDSTGELFF.

This clonotype was recorded at least ten times. V gene TRBV5-1 combines with J gene TRBJ2-1; TRBD2 agrees at 7 bases. J was trimmed by 2 bases and V by 4 bases; bases with no gene match: 9. Germline CDR1 and CDR2: SGHRS and YFSETQ. This CDR3 contains 16 residues. This CDR3 is CASSAGGTPPYNEQFF. DNA of the CDR3: TGCGCCAGCAGCGCCGGGGGGACCCCCCCCTACAATGAGCAGTTCTTC.

The chain combines TRBV27 with TRBJ2-2, with TRBD1 matching over 8 bases. The CDR3 has 14 residues. V dropped 4 bases and J dropped 6; count of bases not matched to a gene: 4. Per germline, CDR1 MNHEY and CDR2 SMNVEV (reference sequence). The CDR3 loop is CASSSQGGPGELFF. For the CDR3, the DNA is TGTGCCAGCAGTTCACAGGGGGGCCCCGGGGAGCTGTTTTTT.

This clonotype was seen repeatedly, ten times or more. The chain is built from TRBV2 and TRBJ2-3; D gene ambiguous. V was trimmed by 4 bases and J by 0 bases, leaving 5 bases between them. Germline assignment: CDR1 SNHLY and CDR2 FYNNEI. The CDR3 sequence is 13 residues long. CDR3 DNA sequence: TGTGCCAGCAGTGTGAGAAGCACAGATACGCAGTATTTT. Translating it yields CASSVRSTDTQYF.

This clonotype was found many times. V gene TRBV28 combines with J gene TRBJ2-3; TRBD2 matches at 10 bases. This CDR3 has 19 residues. Germline CDR1 and CDR2: MDHEN and SYDVKM. V dropped 2 bases and J dropped 0; count of bases not matched to a gene: 11. CDR3: CASSLLLAGVISSTDTQYF. The DNA of the CDR3 is TGTGCCAGCAGTTTACTTCTAGCGGGAGTGATCTCTAGCACAGATACGCAGTATTTT.

The gene calls are TRBV12-3 or TRBV12-4 and TRBJ2-5; tentatively, D is TRBD1 (7 bases). The CDR3 contains 15 residues. Trimming left V 8 bases short and J 11 bases short, with 27 bases between. CDR3 nucleotides: TGTGCCAGCGCCTTCAATCGGGGGTGGGGGACAGTACAGTACTTC. It translates to CASAFNRGWGTVQYF.

To note about this clonotype: A much larger clone lies one base from this, so it may be a read error. The chain couples TRBV27 to TRBJ2-7; D gene unclear. The J call may not be correct, given that the DNA end is closer to TRBJ2-1. The V gene's germline CDR1 is MNHEY and CDR2 SMNVEV (reference sequence). The CDR3 is 14 amino acids. CDR3 DNA sequence: TGTGCCAGCAGTTTACTAACCAGTTCCTACGAGCAGTTCTTC. It translates to CASSLLTSSYEQFF.

The sample holds a few counts of this clonotype. The chain has TRBV5-1 and TRBJ2-3, with 13 nucleotides matching TRBD2. CDR1 and CDR2 from the germline V gene are SGHRS and YFSETQ. The CDR3 length is 18 residues. Trimming took 1 base from V and 0 from J; bases not matched to a gene: 5. DNA for the CDR3: TGCGCCAGCAGCTTGATTGGACTAGCGGGGGAAAGCACAGATACGCAGTATTTT. The encoded protein is CASSLIGLAGESTDTQYF. Using reference TRBV5-1 and TRBJ2-3 for the parts outside the CDR3, the full variable domain is KAGVTQTPRYLIKTRGQQVTLSCSPISGHRSVSWYQQTPGQGLQFLFEYFSETQRNKGNFPGRFSGRQFSNSRSEMNVSTLELGDSALYLCASSLIGLAGESTDTQYFGPGTRLTVL.

The sample holds many counts of this clonotype. The chain joins TRBV27 to TRBJ1-2, with D possibly being TRBD1 (6 bases). Germline CDR1 reads MNHEY; CDR2 reads SMNVEV (reference sequence). Trimming cost V 5 bases and J 4 bases, with 17 bases left between them. The CDR3 is made up of 15 amino acids. The CDR3 region is CASSVYSQGSYGYTF. CDR3 DNA sequence: TGTGCCAGCAGTGTTTATTCGCAGGGGTCCTATGGCTACACCTTC.

This clonotype was recorded at least ten times. DNA of the CDR3: TGCAGTGCTGACCCTACTAGCGGGAGGACGTCCTACGAGCAGTACTTC. Protein: CSADPTSGRTSYEQYF. The J gene is TRBJ2-7, the V gene TRBV20-1, with 12 bases identical to TRBD2. The CDR3 length is 16 residues. V was clipped by 5 bases and J by 1 base; unmatched bases: 9. The germline V gene encodes CDR1 DFQATT and CDR2 SNEGSKA (reference sequence).

With respect to this clonotype: A much more abundant neighbour one base away suggests this may be a read error. The chain joins TRBV30 to TRBJ1-2; tentative D call: TRBD1 (5 bases). V lost 4 bases to trimming and J lost 3 bases, with 18 bases between them. CDR3 size: 15 residues. From germline, CDR1 is GTSNPN and CDR2 SVGIG (reference sequence). CDR3 DNA: TGTGCCTGGAAGACCCAGGGAGTCGCTCACTATGGCTACACCTTC. As protein: CAWKTQGVAHYGYTF.

The chain joins TRBV6-1 to TRBJ1-2; possible D gene TRBD1, 5 bases. CDR3 size: 15 residues. The germline V gene has CDR1 MNHNS and CDR2 SASEGT. Deletions cut 3 bases from V and 3 bases from J, with 14 bases between. The CDR3 loop is CASSDWGELDYGYTF. CDR3 nucleotides: TGTGCCAGCAGTGATTGGGGGGAGCTCGACTATGGCTACACCTTC.

This clonotype was seen many times. The chain joins TRBV6-2 or TRBV6-3 to TRBJ2-2, with TRBD2 matching 10 bases. CDR3 size: 14 residues. Germline V gene sequence: CDR1 MNHEY, CDR2 SVGEGT. Trimming removed 6 bases from V and 3 bases from J; junction bases left unmatched: 1. CDR3 in amino acids: CASRLAGYTGELFF. In DNA, the CDR3 is TGTGCCAGCAGACTAGCGGGGTACACCGGGGAGCTGTTTTTT.

The chain joins TRBV6-1 to TRBJ1-1; D unclear. V lost 10 bases and J lost 0, with 21 bases in between. This CDR3 contains 16 residues. In germline, CDR1 is MNHNS, CDR2 SASEGT. The chain's CDR3 is CATTRPRRGLNTEAFF. The CDR3 coding sequence is TGTGCCACTACACGGCCCCGGAGAGGGCTGAACACTGAAGCTTTCTTT.

This clonotype was counted at least ten times. This chain joins TRBV30 and TRBJ1-3; possibly TRBD1 for D (5 bases). CDR1 is GTSNPN and CDR2 is SVGIG in the germline V gene (reference sequence). Between the trimmed V and J ends, which lost 4 bases and 4 bases, there was a span of 14 bases. CDR3 size: 14 residues. The chain's CDR3 is CAWNRGAGGNTIYF. The CDR3 DNA follows: TGTGCCTGGAATCGAGGGGCGGGAGGAAACACCATATATTTT.

This clonotype was found a few times. This chain connects TRBV15 to TRBJ2-1; a weak D match, TRBD1 (6 bases). The CDR3 is 15 residues long. Trimming removed 2 bases from V and 3 bases from J, with 11 bases in between. Germline CDR1 and CDR2: LNHNV and YYDKDF (reference sequence). CDR3 residues: CATSRLDSRYNEQFF. The CDR3 coding sequence is TGTGCCACCAGCAGACTGGACAGTCGCTACAATGAGCAGTTCTTC.

J is TRBJ1-1 and V is TRBV29-1; D remains unclear. The CDR3 has 13 amino acids. Trimming removed 6 bases at V and 3 bases at J, with 14 bases between. Germline CDR1 reads SQVTM; CDR2 reads ANQGSEA. The CDR3 nucleotides read TGCAGCGTCGCGGGGTTCCAGGACACTGAAGCTTTCTTT. The encoded protein is CSVAGFQDTEAFF.

This clonotype was seen a handful of times. This sequence joins TRBV11-1 and TRBJ2-3; tentative D call: TRBD1 (7 bases). CDR1 and CDR2 from the germline V gene are SGHAT and FQDESV (reference sequence). Trimming removed 6 bases at V and 2 bases at J, with 12 bases between. The length of the CDR3 is 14 residues. The CDR3 DNA follows: TGTGCCAGCAGTCGCGGGACAGCCACAGATACGCAGTATTTT. Translation gives CASSRGTATDTQYF. The whole variable domain, remainder taken from reference TRBV11-1 and TRBJ2-3, is EAEVAQSPRYKITEKSQAVAFWCDPISGHATLYWYRQILGQGPELLVQFQDESVVDDSQLPKDRFSAERLKGVDSTLKIQPAELGDSAMYLCASSRGTATDTQYFGPGTRLTVL.

This clonotype occurred many times. This chain uses TRBV11-2 with TRBJ2-3; 7 nucleotides line up with TRBD2. The CDR3 is 15 residues long. Germline V gives CDR1 SGHAT, CDR2 FQNNGV. V was clipped by 5 bases and J by 2 bases; unmatched bases: 7. The CDR3 sequence: CASSGSGTFTDTQYF. For the CDR3, the DNA is TGTGCCAGCAGCGGCAGCGGGACCTTCACAGATACGCAGTATTTT.

This clonotype was observed a handful of times. This sequence joins TRBV5-1 and TRBJ1-6; TRBD1 might be the D (5 bases). CDR3 length: 15 amino acids. In germline, CDR1 is SGHRS, CDR2 YFSETQ. Trimming stripped 1 base from V and 4 bases from J, with 9 bases between. CDR3 sequence: CASSLTGLYNSPLHF. In nucleotides, the CDR3 is TGCGCCAGCAGCTTGACGGGACTGTATAATTCACCCCTCCACTTT.

The chain joins TRBV11-2 to TRBJ2-4; 8 nucleotides align to TRBD2. The CDR3 has 17 amino acids. Germline CDR1 and CDR2: SGHAT and FQNNGV. J lost 8 bases, V lost 3 bases, and 15 bases had no gene match. CDR3 sequence: CASSFPADVTGGYIQYF. The CDR3 DNA reads as TGTGCCAGCAGCTTCCCCGCGGACGTAACGGGAGGGTACATTCAGTACTTC.